The next 27 T cell receptor beta chains were all read from a single sample in a study of blood T cells in healthy people across ages. Next came a second PCR, run for about 7 to 12 cycles, which used a sample-barcoded 5' primer along with a J-beta primer mix. TCRdb analysed the 5' RACE reads with MiXCR anew, one entry per CDR3 protein. The sample holds 1,500,000 or so distinct CDR3 sequences, 55% to 75% seen once. The sample taken for sequencing was blood. These receptors all stem from a man aged 18 to 30 in good health.

This chain uses TRBV7-8 with TRBJ2-7; 9 nucleotides agree with TRBD1. The germline CDR1 and CDR2 sequences are SGHVS and FQNEAQ. Unmatched junction bases numbered 2, after V lost 3 bases and J lost 5 bases. The CDR3 loop spans 13 amino acids. The CDR3 nucleotides are TGTGCCAGCAGCTTTAGGACAGGGGACGAGCAGTACTTC. Translating gives CASSFRTGDEQYF.

The gene calls are TRBV3-1 and TRBJ1-2; D remains ambiguous. The CDR3 has 12 amino acids. Germline V gene data show CDR1 as LGHDT and CDR2 as YNNKEL (reference sequence). Trimming took 1 base from V and 8 from J, leaving 8 bases between them. CDR3 loop: CASSQVPAGYTF. In nucleotides, the CDR3 is TGTGCCAGCAGCCAAGTCCCCGCGGGCTACACCTTC.

The genes are TRBV9 and TRBJ2-1; 15 bases are a match to TRBD2. V was pared by 3 bases and J by 9 bases, with 1 base of the junction left unmatched. Germline V gene data show CDR1 as SGDLS and CDR2 as YYNGEE. This CDR3 is built from 14 residues. The CDR3 region is CASSEGLAGGEQFF. The CDR3 region has the DNA TGTGCCAGCAGCGAGGGACTAGCGGGAGGTGAGCAGTTCTTC.

In DNA form, the CDR3 reads TGTGCCAGCAGTGAAGATGCGGGGGGGGAGGAGACCCAGTACTTC. It codes for CASSEDAGGEETQYF. The rearrangement links TRBV25-1 to TRBJ2-5; 9 nucleotides align to TRBD2. J was trimmed by 5 bases and V by 2 bases; bases with no gene match: 6. CDR3 size: 15 residues. In germline, CDR1 is MGHDK, CDR2 SYGVNS.

This clonotype was counted between two and nine times. This chain uses TRBV27 with TRBJ2-7; 10 bases are shared with TRBD2. Germline values: CDR1 MNHEY, CDR2 SMNVEV (reference sequence). J was trimmed by 3 bases and V by 3 bases; bases with no gene match: 8. The CDR3 totals 16 residues. The CDR3 DNA sequence: TGTGCCAGCAGTTTGTCGATCGGACTAGCGGACTACGAGCAGTACTTC. It codes for CASSLSIGLADYEQYF.

The chain carries TRBV7-6 and TRBJ2-1; either TRBD1 or TRBD2 may supply D (5 bases each). The CDR3 extends over 17 amino acids. Germline V lookup: CDR1 SGHVS, CDR2 FNYEAQ. Trimming took 2 bases from V and 3 from J, leaving 17 bases between them. Here the CDR3 reads CASSLMGETGNYNEQFF. CDR3 nucleotides: TGTGCCAGCAGCTTAATGGGGGAGACGGGAAACTACAATGAGCAGTTCTTC.

The chain joins TRBV4-1 to TRBJ2-1; 7 bases map to TRBD1. Germline V gene sequence: CDR1 MGHRA, CDR2 YSYEKL. CDR3 length equals 15 residues. V lost 3 bases and J lost 3; bases outside the gene matches: 5. The CDR3 reads CASSQPGGVYNEQFF. The CDR3 DNA is TGCGCCAGCAGCCAGCCAGGGGGTGTCTACAATGAGCAGTTCTTC.

This clonotype has just a few counts. The chain has TRBV6-1 and TRBJ2-1; D not certain. Trimming shortened V by 7 bases and J by 1 base, and 8 bases separated the two germline ends. The CDR3 covers 13 residues. Germline CDR1 and CDR2: MNHNS and SASEGT. The CDR3 DNA reads TGTGCCAGCATAAGGGTGTCCTACAATGAGCAGTTCTTC. This translates into CASIRVSYNEQFF.

The chain recombines TRBV5-1 with TRBJ1-6; D remains unclear. This CDR3 region has 13 residues. V was clipped by 5 bases and J by 7 bases, with 10 bases between them. The germline V gene has CDR1 SGHRS and CDR2 YFSETQ. This chain's CDR3 is CASRTASNSPLHF. Here the CDR3 DNA reads TGCGCCAGCAGGACTGCAAGCAATTCACCCCTCCACTTT.

This clonotype appeared a few times. This rearrangement joins TRBV7-2 to TRBJ2-1; D ambiguous. This CDR3 contains 11 residues. Germline V gene lookup returns CDR1 SGHTA and CDR2 FQGNSA. The ends were cut back, 4 bases at V and 12 bases at J, with 10 bases in the middle. Written as DNA, the CDR3 is TGTGCCAGCAGCTCGGGCGGAACGCAGTTCTTC. It yields the protein CASSSGGTQFF. The full variable domain, its missing parts supplied by reference TRBV7-2 and TRBJ2-1, is GAGVSQSPSNKVTEKGKDVELRCDPISGHTALYWYRQSLGQGLEFLIYFQGNSAPDKSGLPSDRFSAERTGGSVSTLTIQRTQQEDSAVYLCASSSGGTQFFGPGTRLTVL.

The CDR3, as DNA: TGTGCCAGCAGCTTAGGGGAGGGACTAGCTCACGAGCAGTACTTC. As protein: CASSLGEGLAHEQYF. The chain combines TRBV7-9 with TRBJ2-4, with TRBD2 identical over 9 bases. The assigned J gene may be wrong: the sequence end matches TRBJ2-7 better. CDR1 is SEHNR, CDR2 FQNEAQ, per germline (reference sequence). The length of the CDR3 is 15 residues.

This chain links TRBV5-1 with TRBJ1-1; 10 nucleotides align to TRBD1. In germline, CDR1 is SGHRS, CDR2 YFSETQ. The CDR3 extends over 14 amino acids. The ends lost 2 bases at V and 8 bases at J; junction bases unmatched: 6. CDR3 bases: TGCGCCAGCAGCTTAGTGGGACAGGGGAACGAAGCTTTCTTT. It codes for CASSLVGQGNEAFF.

Only a few counts were recorded for this clonotype. V and J are TRBV6-6 and TRBJ1-6, with D possibly being TRBD1 (5 bases). V was trimmed by 7 bases and J by 5 bases, leaving 12 bases between them. CDR3 size: 14 residues. The germline CDR1 and CDR2 sequences are MNHNY and SVGAGI (reference sequence). This CDR3 is CASNLGGNNSPLHF. The CDR3 region has the DNA TGTGCCAGCAACCTCGGGGGAAATAATTCACCCCTCCACTTT.

The table lists this clonotype with many counts. The J gene is TRBJ2-3, the V gene TRBV28; possibly TRBD2 for D (5 bases). Germline lookup yields CDR1 MDHEN and CDR2 SYDVKM. V shed 3 bases and J shed 2 bases, with 9 bases lying between them. CDR3 length: 14 residues. The DNA of the CDR3 is TGTGCCAGCAGTTTGGCGGGCAACACAGATACGCAGTATTTT. Amino acids: CASSLAGNTDTQYF.

This clonotype was counted a few times. The J gene is TRBJ2-1, the V gene TRBV27; D gene ambiguous. Trimming removed 3 bases at V and 8 bases at J, with 11 bases between. The CDR3 covers 13 residues. Germline lookup yields CDR1 MNHEY and CDR2 SMNVEV (reference sequence). CDR3 nucleotides: TGTGCCAGCAGTTTGCGCACCAACTATGAGCAGTTCTTC. Amino acid sequence: CASSLRTNYEQFF.

The chain recombines TRBV20-1 with TRBJ2-7; 7 nucleotides align to TRBD2. Germline V gives CDR1 DFQATT, CDR2 SNEGSKA (reference sequence). Unmatched junction bases numbered 16, after V lost 5 bases and J lost 3 bases. The CDR3 has 16 residues. CDR3 DNA: TGCAGTGCTCGGGACTATCGATCGGGGGGTGGCTACGAGCAGTACTTC. The encoded protein is CSARDYRSGGGYEQYF.

V gene TRBV7-2 combines with J gene TRBJ2-7; the D gene is possibly TRBD1 (6 bases). CDR1 and CDR2 from the germline V gene are SGHTA and FQGNSA. The V and J ends lost 5 bases and 7 bases respectively, with 18 bases between them. The CDR3 loop spans 14 amino acids. The chain's CDR3 is CASSTGPDRNEQYF. CDR3 bases: TGTGCCAGCAGCACCGGCCCCGACAGGAATGAGCAGTACTTC.

This clonotype appeared a few times. The chain has TRBV7-2 and TRBJ2-3; tentatively, D is TRBD1 (6 bases). This CDR3 contains 14 residues. Trimming took off 5 bases at V and 6 bases at J, with 15 bases between the two ends. The germline V gene encodes CDR1 SGHTA and CDR2 FQGNSA. For the CDR3, the DNA is TGTGCCAGCAGCCAGACAGGAGTCGCCGATACGCAGTATTTT. This sequence encodes CASSQTGVADTQYF.

V usage is TRBV27 and J usage is TRBJ2-7; 7 bases line up with TRBD2. CDR1 MNHEY and CDR2 SMNVEV come from the germline V gene (reference sequence). V trimming: 3 bases; J trimming: 6 bases; junction bases outside the gene matches: 11. The CDR3 has 15 amino acids. The CDR3 protein is CASSFAERGPVEQYF. Here the CDR3 DNA reads TGTGCCAGCAGTTTTGCGGAGCGGGGTCCGGTCGAGCAGTACTTC.

This sequence joins TRBV25-1 and TRBJ2-7, with D possibly being TRBD1 (5 bases). CDR3 length: 15 amino acids. Deletions cut 4 bases from V and 0 bases from J, with 13 bases between. Germline values: CDR1 MGHDK, CDR2 SYGVNS. CDR3 bases: TGTGCCAGCAGTGGGGGCAGCCTTAGCTCCTACGAGCAGTACTTC. Translating it yields CASSGGSLSSYEQYF.

The V and J genes are TRBV5-1 and TRBJ2-7; TRBD1 aligns across 8 bases. CDR1 is SGHRS, CDR2 YFSETQ, per germline. CDR3 length equals 15 residues. Losses at the gene ends were 4 bases for V and 1 base for J; bases not matched to a gene: 7. The chain's CDR3 is CASSDGTGVSYEQYF. CDR3 nucleotides: TGCGCCAGCAGCGACGGGACAGGAGTATCCTACGAGCAGTACTTC.

A few counts support this clonotype. This chain connects TRBV7-2 to TRBJ1-4, with D possibly matching TRBD1 (5 bases). Germline values: CDR1 SGHTA, CDR2 FQGNSA. The CDR3 has 15 residues. V lost 1 base and J 7 bases, leaving 13 bases between the germline ends. The CDR3 sequence: CASSLGGLGTEKLFF. The CDR3 bases are TGTGCCAGCAGCTTAGGCGGGTTGGGGACTGAAAAACTGTTTTTT.

In its sample, this clonotype was seen many times. One junction end does not reproduce the germline sequence, and a read error may be involved. This chain uses TRBV5-1 with TRBJ2-2; D is ambiguous. The CDR3 extends over 12 amino acids. The germline V gene has CDR1 SGHRS and CDR2 YFSETQ. The CDR3 loop is CASSLVAGELFF. The CDR3, as DNA: TGTGCCAGCAGCTTAGTTGCGGGGGAGCTGTTTTTT.

The V and J genes are TRBV15 and TRBJ2-6; a weak D match, TRBD1 (6 bases). CDR3 length equals 16 residues. V was clipped by 10 bases and J by 1 base, with 17 bases between them. Germline V gene data show CDR1 as LNHNV and CDR2 as YYDKDF (reference sequence). The CDR3 reads CAISRDIQSGANVLTF. CDR3 DNA sequence: TGTGCCATCTCCCGGGACATACAGTCTGGGGCCAACGTCCTGACTTTC.

This clonotype has more than one count but fewer than ten. The chain carries TRBV20-1 and TRBJ2-7; 12 bases are a match to TRBD2. Per the germline V gene, CDR1 is DFQATT and CDR2 is SNEGSKA (reference sequence). V dropped 3 bases and J dropped 6; count of bases not matched to a gene: 12. This CDR3 region has 16 residues. CDR3 residues: CSASLSQLAGGFEQYF. The CDR3 DNA sequence: TGCAGTGCTAGTCTCTCCCAACTAGCGGGAGGATTCGAGCAGTACTTC.

This clonotype appeared a few times. The V call is TRBV20-1, the J call TRBJ2-5, with no clear D. Germline CDR1 is DFQATT and CDR2 is SNEGSKA (reference sequence). V lost 6 bases and J 5 bases, leaving 13 bases between the germline ends. The length of the CDR3 is 12 residues. CDR3 amino acids: CSAPGPWETQYF. CDR3 coding DNA: TGCAGTGCCCCGGGTCCATGGGAGACCCAGTACTTC.

CDR3 nucleotides: TGTGCCAGCAGCGAACAGGGGTACTACGAGCAGTACTTC. Translating gives CASSEQGYYEQYF. This chain connects TRBV5-6 to TRBJ2-7; TRBD1 matches at 7 bases. This CDR3 is 13 amino acids long. The V segment lost 4 bases and the J segment 3 bases; nucleotides outside the gene matches: 4. CDR1 is SGHDT and CDR2 is YYEEEE in the germline V gene.